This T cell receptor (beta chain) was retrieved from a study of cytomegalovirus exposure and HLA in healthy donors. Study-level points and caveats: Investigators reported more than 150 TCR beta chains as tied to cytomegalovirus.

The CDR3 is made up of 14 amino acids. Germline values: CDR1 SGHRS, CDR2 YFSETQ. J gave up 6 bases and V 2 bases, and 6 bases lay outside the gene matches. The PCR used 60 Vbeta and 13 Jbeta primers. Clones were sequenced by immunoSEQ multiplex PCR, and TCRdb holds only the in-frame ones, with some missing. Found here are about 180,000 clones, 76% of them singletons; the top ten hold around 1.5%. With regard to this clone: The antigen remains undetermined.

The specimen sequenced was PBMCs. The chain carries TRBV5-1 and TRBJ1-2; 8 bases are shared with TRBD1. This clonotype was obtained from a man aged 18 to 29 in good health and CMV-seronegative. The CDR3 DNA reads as TGCGCCAGCAGCTTTACTCAGGGGGCACATGGCTACACCTTC. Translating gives CASSFTQGAHGYTF.